This T cell receptor beta chain was documented in a study of blood T cell repertoires in COVID-19. For the study at large: PBMCs, B-cell-depleted T cells, or T cells provided the cDNA or gDNA that made up the material.

Germline-derived CDR1 and CDR2 are ENHRY and SYGVKD. After removal of 5 bases from V and 4 bases from J, the junction contained 14 bases not matched to a gene. The CDR3 has 17 residues. Original handling: Amplification with reference gene primers provided the estimates of nucleated cell counts. Clones were sequenced by immunoSEQ multiplex PCR, and TCRdb holds only the in-frame ones, with some missing. The DNA gave D and trimming, while V, J and clone size come from that table. The sample shows approximately 190,000 clones, approximately 82% of them seen only once. Enrolled through a virtual design, the participants were between 18 and 89 years of age and came from roughly 22 US areas.

This sequence joins TRBV10-3 and TRBJ1-2; TRBD1 agrees at 9 bases. The sequenced material came from PBMCs or T cells enriched from blood (not recorded which). The sequence came from a woman in her fifties or sixties with acute COVID-19. Here the CDR3 reads CAISTTDRGDIAYGYTF. CDR3 coding DNA: TGTGCCATCAGTACAACGGACAGGGGAGATATCGCCTATGGCTACACCTTC.